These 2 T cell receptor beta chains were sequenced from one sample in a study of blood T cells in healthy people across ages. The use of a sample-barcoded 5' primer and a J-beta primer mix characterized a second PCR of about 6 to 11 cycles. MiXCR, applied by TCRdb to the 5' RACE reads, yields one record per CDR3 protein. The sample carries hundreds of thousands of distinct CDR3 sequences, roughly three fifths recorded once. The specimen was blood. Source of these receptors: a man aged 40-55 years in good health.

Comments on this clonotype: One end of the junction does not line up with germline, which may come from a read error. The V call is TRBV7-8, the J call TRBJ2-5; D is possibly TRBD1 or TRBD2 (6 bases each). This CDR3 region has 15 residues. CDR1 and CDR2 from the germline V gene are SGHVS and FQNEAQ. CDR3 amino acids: CTSSRRRGVQETQYF. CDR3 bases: TGTACCAGCAGCCGAAGGAGGGGGGTCCAAGAGACCCAGTACTTC.

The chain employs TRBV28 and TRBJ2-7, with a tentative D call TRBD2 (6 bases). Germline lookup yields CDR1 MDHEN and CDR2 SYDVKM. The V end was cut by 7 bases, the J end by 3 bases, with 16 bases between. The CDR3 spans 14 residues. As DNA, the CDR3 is TGTGCCAGCATCGGGTCCGGGAGCTACTACGAGCAGTACTTC. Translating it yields CASIGSGSYYEQYF.